The clone carrying this T cell receptor beta chain was seen more than once but under ten times. Its antigen is currently unknown. This record belongs to a study of T-cell reconstitution after alpha-beta-depleted transplantation in children. Study findings and constraints: Elevated TCRbeta diversity at day 60 was traced, in some patients, to surviving recipient T cells and thymic progenitors. Newly produced T cells mostly accounted for T-cell counts and diversity one year post-transplant.

This CDR3 has 14 residues. V lost 1 base to trimming and J lost 3 bases, with 7 bases between them. Germline CDR1 SGDLS, CDR2 YYNGEE. The TCRbeta library was prepared with unique molecular identifiers. TCRdb analysed the PCR reads with MiXCR anew, one entry per CDR3 protein. The sample shows about 980,000 distinct CDR3 sequences, roughly 29% of them seen only once. This specimen was PBMCs, mostly from graft donor cells, taken 360 days after TCRalphabeta/CD19-depleted stem cell transplant. This chain links TRBV9 with TRBJ2-2; a weak D match, TRBD2 (5 bases). The clonotype comes from a boy under two years old who had a stem cell transplant for SCID, so the T cells may come from the graft donor. CDR3 sequence (DNA): TGTGCCAGCAGCGTATCGGGGTACACCGGGGAGCTGTTTTTT. This translates into CASSVSGYTGELFF.